Below are 27 T cell receptor beta chains sequenced from a single sample in a study of Tregs in tolerant kidney transplant recipients (dated by TCRdb to between 2018 and 2021). The method was the immunoSEQ multiplex PCR assay. As stored in TCRdb, this immuneACCESS dataset retains in-frame rearrangements with V and J assigned. A fraction of the clones does not appear; measured against another copy, unresolved V genes explain less than half of the discrepancy, and the remainder lacks a known reason. The sample table holds about 59,000 clones, of which 65% to 85% were seen once. 4% to 6.5% of the sample lies in the top ten. Material: CD4+ T cells from blood. The origin of the receptors is a human donor in good health.

The chain recombines TRBV7-3 with TRBJ1-2; no firm D call. The germline V and J ends were trimmed by 0 bases and 5 bases, with 13 bases remaining between them. The V gene's germline CDR1 is SGHTA and CDR2 FQGTGA. CDR3 length: 15 amino acids. The CDR3 DNA reads as TGTGCCAGCAGCTTAACGGGCAGCAACCCGTATGGCTACACCTTC. As protein: CASSLTGSNPYGYTF.

This chain links TRBV29-1 with TRBJ2-7, with 9 bases identical to TRBD2. From germline, CDR1 is SQVTM and CDR2 ANQGSEA. The junction had 2 bases not matched to a gene; V was cut back by 3 bases and J by 2 bases. CDR3 length: 13 residues. CDR3 amino acids: CSVETSGTYEQYF. CDR3 sequence (DNA): TGCAGCGTTGAGACTAGCGGTACCTACGAGCAGTACTTC.

The chain is built from TRBV6-6 and TRBJ1-5; 9 bases agree with TRBD1. The V segment lost 6 bases and the J segment 5 bases; nucleotides outside the gene matches: 5. The CDR3 sequence is 14 residues long. The germline V gene encodes CDR1 MNHNY and CDR2 SVGAGI (reference sequence). The CDR3 loop is CASSQTGGDQPQHF. CDR3 in DNA: TGTGCCAGCAGCCAGACAGGGGGGGATCAGCCCCAGCATTTT.

This chain uses TRBV10-2 with TRBJ1-4, with no clear D. The germline CDR1 and CDR2 sequences are WSHSY and SAAADI. Trimming shortened V by 7 bases and J by 7 bases, and 13 bases separated the two germline ends. The CDR3 runs to 13 residues. The CDR3 sequence is CASKAGSGEKLFF. The CDR3 bases are TGCGCCAGCAAGGCGGGGAGTGGTGAAAAACTGTTTTTT.

V usage is TRBV7-3 and J usage is TRBJ2-2; D may be TRBD2 (6 bases). Germline values: CDR1 SGHTA, CDR2 FQGTGA. CDR3 length: 14 residues. V dropped 5 bases and J dropped 6 bases, with 13 bases sitting between them. The CDR3: CASSQITGAGELFF. The CDR3 bases are TGTGCCAGCAGCCAAATCACGGGGGCCGGGGAGCTGTTTTTT.

This clone appeared once. The chain employs TRBV5-4 and TRBJ2-6; maybe TRBD2 (6 bases). V lost 3 bases, J lost 2 bases, and 12 bases lay in between. Germline V lookup: CDR1 SGHNT, CDR2 YYREEE (reference sequence). This CDR3 has 16 residues. CDR3 in amino acids: CASSSGGGTGANVLTF. Here the CDR3 DNA reads TGTGCCAGCAGCTCCGGGGGTGGTACTGGGGCCAACGTCCTGACTTTC. Together with reference TRBV5-4 and TRBJ2-6, the CDR3 gives the full variable domain: ETGVTQSPTHLIKTRGQQVTLRCSSQSGHNTVSWYQQALGQGPQFIFQYYREEENGRGNFPPRFSGLQFPNYSSELNVNALELDDSALYLCASSSGGGTGANVLTFGAGSRLTVL.

V and J are TRBV29-1 and TRBJ2-1; D is unclear. The CDR3 loop spans 12 amino acids. The V gene lost 3 bases and the J gene lost 7 bases, with 10 bases spanning the gap. CDR1 and CDR2 from the germline V gene are SQVTM and ANQGSEA. CDR3 in DNA: TGCAGCGTTGACAAGCCTGCGAATGAGCAGTTCTTC. Amino acids: CSVDKPANEQFF.

The genes are TRBV7-9 and TRBJ2-4; D not certain. The CDR3 sequence is 13 residues long. Germline-derived CDR1 and CDR2 are SEHNR and FQNEAQ (reference sequence). The V end was cut by 3 bases, the J end by 7 bases, with 10 bases between. This CDR3 is CASSFSYWNIQYF. CDR3 nucleotides: TGTGCCAGCAGCTTCTCCTATTGGAACATTCAGTACTTC. Complete variable domain (other parts from reference TRBV7-9 and TRBJ2-4): DTGVSQNPRHKITKRGQNVTFRCDPISEHNRLYWYRQTLGQGPEFLTYFQNEAQLEKSRLLSDRFSAERPKGSFSTLEIQRTEQGDSAMYLCASSFSYWNIQYFGAGTRLSVL.

The chain has TRBV27 and TRBJ2-1, with TRBD2 matching 10 bases. Germline V CDR1 and CDR2: MNHEY, SMNVEV (reference sequence). This CDR3 has 13 amino acids. With V trimmed by 3 bases and J by 11 bases, 4 bases remained unmatched. Written as DNA, the CDR3 is TGTGCCAGCAGTTTGTGGACTAGCGGAAAGCAGTTCTTC. This codes for CASSLWTSGKQFF.

Here the CDR3 reads CASSIRQDRPQHF. As DNA, the CDR3 is TGTGCCAGTAGTATCCGACAAGATCGGCCCCAGCATTTT. The chain is built from TRBV19 and TRBJ1-5; D is unresolved. Germline assignment: CDR1 LNHDA and CDR2 SQIVND (reference sequence). There are 13 residues in the CDR3. Deletions cut 3 bases from V and 9 bases from J, with 12 bases between.

The chain carries TRBV6-5 and TRBJ1-2; no clear D. In germline, CDR1 is MNHEY, CDR2 SVGAGI. Trimming left V 6 bases short and J 6 bases short, with 14 bases between. The CDR3 is 13 amino acids. CDR3 in amino acids: CASRRASRDGYTF. The CDR3 DNA reads as TGTGCCAGCAGGCGGGCATCCCGGGATGGCTACACCTTC.

V is TRBV27 and J is TRBJ2-2; 9 bases map to TRBD1. J gave up 5 bases and V 7 bases, and 8 bases lay outside the gene matches. The CDR3 consists of 15 residues. Germline CDR1 reads MNHEY; CDR2 reads SMNVEV (reference sequence). The CDR3: CASNTGTGQTGELFF. Written as DNA, the CDR3 is TGTGCCAGCAATACGGGGACAGGGCAAACCGGGGAGCTGTTTTTT.

The rearrangement uses TRBV5-4 and TRBJ1-2; D unresolved. In germline, CDR1 is SGHNT, CDR2 YYREEE (reference sequence). V lost 4 bases, J lost 2 bases, and 24 bases lay in between. The CDR3 is 18 amino acids. The CDR3 DNA reads TGTGCCAGCAGCCAAGAGCCGGCAGCCTCCCCGGTAAACTATGGCTACACCTTC. Translating gives CASSQEPAASPVNYGYTF.

The rearrangement uses TRBV7-2 and TRBJ2-7, with D uncertain. V lost 0 bases and J lost 0, with 6 bases in between. CDR1 and CDR2 (germline): SGHTA, FQGNSA. The CDR3 has 14 residues. The CDR3 sequence is CASSLAASSYEQYF. The DNA for the CDR3 is TGTGCCAGCAGCTTAGCGGCAAGCTCCTACGAGCAGTACTTC.

The chain links TRBV27 to TRBJ2-2, with unresolved D. Germline V gene lookup returns CDR1 MNHEY and CDR2 SMNVEV (reference sequence). This CDR3 contains 18 residues. The ends were cut back, 2 bases at V and 4 bases at J, with 20 bases in the middle. Here the CDR3 reads CASSLTGELKFRTGELFF. CDR3 nucleotide sequence: TGTGCCAGCAGTTTAACGGGTGAATTAAAATTCCGCACCGGGGAGCTGTTTTTT.

V is TRBV6-6 and J is TRBJ1-1, with D possibly matching TRBD1 (6 bases). The V and J ends lost 5 bases and 0 bases respectively, with 13 bases between them. The CDR3 has 15 residues. Per germline, CDR1 MNHNY and CDR2 SVGAGI (reference sequence). The CDR3 region is CASSPPGGLNTEAFF. CDR3 DNA sequence: TGTGCCAGCAGTCCTCCCGGGGGGCTGAACACTGAAGCTTTCTTT.

In this sample, this clone turned up once. The chain carries TRBV18 and TRBJ2-6, with 7 bases lining up with TRBD1. Trimming cost V 3 bases and J 4 bases; bases outside gene matches: 6. The CDR3 loop spans 16 amino acids. Germline V gives CDR1 KGHSH, CDR2 LQKENI. CDR3 sequence (DNA): TGTGCCAGCTCACCGACGACAGGGAACGGGGCCAACGTCCTGACTTTC. The encoded protein is CASSPTTGNGANVLTF.

This clone is judged medium-sized. The chain carries TRBV11-2 and TRBJ2-7, with D possibly TRBD2 on 7 matching bases. V was pared by 5 bases and J by 0 bases, with 14 bases between. Germline loops: CDR1 SGHAT, CDR2 FQNNGV. The length of the CDR3 is 15 residues. Here the CDR3 reads CASSRAAGASYEQYF. The CDR3 DNA reads as TGTGCCAGCAGCCGAGCGGCGGGGGCCTCCTACGAGCAGTACTTC.

This chain uses TRBV6-5 with TRBJ1-2; D call uncertain. V lost 5 bases to trimming and J lost 4 bases, with 11 bases between them. This CDR3 is built from 13 residues. The germline V gene encodes CDR1 MNHEY and CDR2 SVGAGI. CDR3 in amino acids: CASSVGYGYGYTF. The CDR3 bases are TGTGCCAGCAGTGTGGGGTACGGCTATGGCTACACCTTC.

The genes are TRBV28 and TRBJ1-4, with TRBD1 as a possible D gene (6 bases). The V and J ends lost 10 bases and 0 bases respectively, with 18 bases between them. The CDR3 runs 16 residues. Per the germline V gene, CDR1 is MDHEN and CDR2 is SYDVKM. Here the CDR3 reads CATQRGGPPTNEKLFF. The CDR3 bases are TGTGCCACACAGAGGGGGGGCCCACCAACTAATGAAAAACTGTTTTTT. Combining the CDR3 with reference TRBV28 and TRBJ1-4 gives the whole variable domain DVKVTQSSRYLVKRTGEKVFLECVQDMDHENMFWYRQDPGLGLRLIYFSYDVKMKEKGDIPEGYSVSREKKERFSLILESASTNQTSMYLCATQRGGPPTNEKLFFGSGTQLSVL.

The V gene is TRBV5-1, the J gene TRBJ2-1; a possible D gene is TRBD2 (6 bases). This CDR3 is 15 amino acids long. Trimming pared 4 bases from V and 5 bases from J, leaving 16 bases between. Germline CDR1 SGHRS, CDR2 YFSETQ. The CDR3 sequence: CASSPGLRIDNEQFF. DNA for the CDR3: TGCGCCAGCAGCCCAGGACTAAGGATAGACAATGAGCAGTTCTTC.

The chain employs TRBV19 and TRBJ1-2, with 7 bases matching TRBD1. From germline, CDR1 is LNHDA and CDR2 SQIVND (reference sequence). V was clipped by 4 bases and J by 8 bases; unmatched bases: 16. This CDR3 is 16 amino acids long. Written as DNA, the CDR3 is TGTGCCAGTAGTAAGGGGGCACAGAGACAGGTCCAGGGCTACACCTTC. It codes for CASSKGAQRQVQGYTF.

The chain employs TRBV7-2 and TRBJ2-5; tentative D call: TRBD1 (8 bases). Germline V CDR1 and CDR2: SGHTA, FQGNSA. The CDR3 runs to 16 residues. Trimming cost V 1 base and J 5 bases, with 17 bases left between them. CDR3 region: CASSLGQTGEGETQYF. As DNA, the CDR3 is TGTGCCAGCAGCTTAGGCCAGACAGGGGAGGGGGAGACCCAGTACTTC.

The chain links TRBV7-8 to TRBJ2-7, with no clear D. Deletions cut 3 bases from V and 4 bases from J, with 10 bases between. Germline V lookup: CDR1 SGHVS, CDR2 FQNEAQ. The CDR3 length is 13 residues. Here the CDR3 DNA reads TGTGCCAGCAGCTTCATGTTAGGTTACGAGCAGTACTTC. Translated, it gives CASSFMLGYEQYF.

The chain links TRBV10-3 to TRBJ2-1; 9 bases match TRBD1. This CDR3 is built from 17 residues. The J segment lost 10 bases and the V segment lost 3 bases, leaving 16 bases of the junction unmatched. Per germline, CDR1 ENHRY and CDR2 SYGVKD. The CDR3 reads CAISDVLGQGLRGEQFF. The CDR3 DNA follows: TGTGCCATCAGTGACGTGTTGGGACAGGGCCTAAGGGGAGAGCAGTTCTTC.

This chain links TRBV28 with TRBJ2-1; TRBD1 matches 10 bases. CDR1 MDHEN and CDR2 SYDVKM come from the germline V gene. The CDR3 is 14 residues long. Trimming removed 6 bases from V and 7 bases from J; junction bases left unmatched: 6. The CDR3 here is CASRVPGQGNEQFF. CDR3 nucleotides: TGTGCCAGCAGGGTCCCGGGACAGGGGAATGAGCAGTTCTTC. Based on the CDR3 plus reference TRBV28 and TRBJ2-1, the full variable domain is DVKVTQSSRYLVKRTGEKVFLECVQDMDHENMFWYRQDPGLGLRLIYFSYDVKMKEKGDIPEGYSVSREKKERFSLILESASTNQTSMYLCASRVPGQGNEQFFGPGTRLTVL.

This chain links TRBV4-2 with TRBJ1-1; 7 bases map to TRBD1. Germline assignment: CDR1 LGHNA and CDR2 YNFKEQ. This CDR3 contains 14 residues. The V gene end was trimmed by 1 base and the J gene end by 8 bases; junction bases not matched to a gene: 7. CDR3 nucleotide sequence: TGTGCCAGCAGCCAAGGGGGGACAGCGCGCGAAGCTTTCTTT. This translates into CASSQGGTAREAFF.